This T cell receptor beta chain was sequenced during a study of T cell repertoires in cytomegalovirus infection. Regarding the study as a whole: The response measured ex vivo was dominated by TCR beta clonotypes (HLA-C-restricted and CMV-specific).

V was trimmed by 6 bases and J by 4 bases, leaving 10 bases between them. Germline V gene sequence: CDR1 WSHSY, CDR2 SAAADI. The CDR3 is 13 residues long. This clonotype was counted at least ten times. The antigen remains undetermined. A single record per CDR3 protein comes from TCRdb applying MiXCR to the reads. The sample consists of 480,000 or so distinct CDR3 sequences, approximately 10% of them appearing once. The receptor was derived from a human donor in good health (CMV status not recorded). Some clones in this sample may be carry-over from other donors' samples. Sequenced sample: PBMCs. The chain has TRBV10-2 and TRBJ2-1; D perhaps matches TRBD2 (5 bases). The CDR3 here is CASSGLIYNEQFF. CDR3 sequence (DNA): TGCGCCAGCAGCGGACTTATTTACAATGAGCAGTTCTTC.